A selection of T cell receptor beta chains follows, all from one sample in a study of shared clonotypes between healthy human individuals. The data were produced by immunoSEQ multiplex PCR, yet TCRdb's version contains in-frame clones alone and is incomplete. The sample has some 1.5 million clones; 98% are singletons. Sequencing input: naive CD4+ T cells sorted from blood. Source of these receptors: a man between 25 and 39 years old in good health. Both conserved end residues are part of each CDR3. Fields, in order: D gene, clone size, J gene, V gene, CDR3 DNA, CDR3 protein. The D gene is left open where the match is weak. Clone size, where shown, is once, few, many, or a class for clones that have expanded.

d_gene: -
abundance: -
j_gene: TRBJ2-2
v_gene: TRBV7-3
CDR3nt: TGTGCCAGCAGCTTAACTAGCGCTTACACCGGGGAGCTGTTTTTT
CDR3aa: CASSLTSAYTGELFF

d_gene: -
abundance: -
j_gene: TRBJ1-1
v_gene: TRBV5-1
CDR3nt: TGCGCCAGCAGCTTGAACCTAGAGAACACTGAAGCTTTCTTT
CDR3aa: CASSLNLENTEAFF

d_gene: TRBD1
abundance: -
j_gene: TRBJ2-7
v_gene: TRBV5-1
CDR3nt: TGCGCCAGCAGCGGGGACAGGGGGAACGAGCAGTACTTC
CDR3aa: CASSGDRGNEQYF

d_gene: -
abundance: -
j_gene: TRBJ2-5
v_gene: TRBV7-2
CDR3nt: TGTGCCAGCAGCTTAGTCTCCGAGACCCAGTACTTC
CDR3aa: CASSLVSETQYF

d_gene: TRBD2
abundance: -
j_gene: TRBJ2-1
v_gene: TRBV4-1
CDR3nt: TGCGCCAGCAGCCAGGCTAGCGGGGTTGAGCAGTTCTTC
CDR3aa: CASSQASGVEQFF

d_gene: TRBD2
abundance: -
j_gene: TRBJ2-5
v_gene: TRBV5-1
CDR3nt: TGCGCCAGCAGCCAGGCTAGCGGGAGTGGAGAGACCCAGTACTTC
CDR3aa: CASSQASGSGETQYF

d_gene: -
abundance: once
j_gene: TRBJ2-1
v_gene: TRBV7-3
CDR3nt: TGTGCCAGCAGCTTTTTCCCGGGAGCGCGCGAGCAGTTCTTC
CDR3aa: CASSFFPGAREQFF

d_gene: TRBD1
abundance: -
j_gene: TRBJ2-7
v_gene: TRBV28
CDR3nt: TGTGCCAGCAGTTCGGACAGGGGGTCCTACGAGCAGTACTTC
CDR3aa: CASSSDRGSYEQYF

d_gene: -
abundance: -
j_gene: TRBJ1-1
v_gene: TRBV6-5
CDR3nt: TGTGCCAGCAGGACAAGGGACACTGAAGCTTTCTTT
CDR3aa: CASRTRDTEAFF

d_gene: TRBD2
abundance: once
j_gene: TRBJ2-3
v_gene: TRBV9
CDR3nt: TGTGCCAGCAGCCATATAGCGGGAGAGGCAGATACGCAGTATTTT
CDR3aa: CASSHIAGEADTQYF

d_gene: -
abundance: -
j_gene: TRBJ1-1
v_gene: TRBV28
CDR3nt: TGTGCCAGCATTCTATCCGGTAGGGGCACTGAAGCTTTCTTT
CDR3aa: CASILSGRGTEAFF

d_gene: -
abundance: -
j_gene: TRBJ1-1
v_gene: TRBV9
CDR3nt: TGTGCCAGCAGCGTAGCTCTGCGGAACACTGAAGCTTTCTTT
CDR3aa: CASSVALRNTEAFF

d_gene: -
abundance: -
j_gene: TRBJ2-7
v_gene: TRBV10-2
CDR3nt: TGCGCCACCCGGTGGGAGCCAGGACGTTACGAGCAGTACTTC
CDR3aa: CATRWEPGRYEQYF

d_gene: TRBD2
abundance: -
j_gene: TRBJ2-3
v_gene: TRBV19
CDR3nt: TGTGCCAGTAGCCCAGGACTAGCGGGAGGGTACACAGATACGCAGTATTTT
CDR3aa: CASSPGLAGGYTDTQYF

d_gene: -
abundance: -
j_gene: TRBJ1-2
v_gene: TRBV28
CDR3nt: TGTGCCAGCAGTGCCACCCCGGGACGGTCGGTTGGCTACACCTTC
CDR3aa: CASSATPGRSVGYTF

d_gene: -
abundance: -
j_gene: TRBJ1-4
v_gene: TRBV6-5
CDR3nt: TGTGCCAGCAGTTACTCGTCGGGGCGGGTAAATGAAAAACTGTTTTTT
CDR3aa: CASSYSSGRVNEKLFF

d_gene: -
abundance: -
j_gene: TRBJ2-7
v_gene: TRBV14
CDR3nt: TGTGCCAGCAGTCAAGAGAACTCCTACGAGCAGTACTTC
CDR3aa: CASSQENSYEQYF

d_gene: TRBD2
abundance: -
j_gene: TRBJ2-7
v_gene: TRBV5-1
CDR3nt: TGCGCCAGCAGCTTTATTCGGGGAGCGGGAGGGCCTCGAGAGCAGTACTTC
CDR3aa: CASSFIRGAGGPREQYF

d_gene: TRBD2
abundance: -
j_gene: TRBJ2-1
v_gene: TRBV15
CDR3nt: TGTGCCACCAGCTCCCGCCCGAGCGTAGCGGGACGTTACAATGAGCAGTTCTTC
CDR3aa: CATSSRPSVAGRYNEQFF